This T cell receptor (beta chain) appears in the sequencing data of a study of radiation and T cells in renal cell carcinoma. Profiled with immunoSEQ multiplex PCR; TCRdb holds only in-frame clones, not every one. Seen here are approximately 21,000 clones, roughly 53% observed once, and the top ten hold less than 25%. Treatment defined: treatment-naive control, cytoreductive nephrectomy. The patient's renal cell carcinoma had clear cell pathology. The CDR3 contains 15 residues. Germline V CDR1 and CDR2: SGHAT, FQNNGV. With 5 bases removed from V and 8 bases from J, the gap between germline ends came to 16 bases. Study-wide points: Irradiated tumors held more dominant CDR3 motifs than control tumors.

This clone was observed a handful of times. Its antigen is as yet unknown. The source is a human donor with renal cell carcinoma. The chain couples TRBV11-2 to TRBJ1-6; D possibly corresponds to TRBD1 (5 bases). The sequencing here drew on tumor tissue, taken from a patient whose treatment was nephrectomy without radiotherapy. CDR3 nucleotide sequence: TGTGCCAGCAGCGCCCCATGGGGGATGGATTCACCCCTCCACTTT. It translates to CASSAPWGMDSPLHF.